This TCR beta chain was documented in a study of identical twins. TCRdb passed the 5' RACE reads through MiXCR, listing each CDR3 protein once. Here the sample spans 200,000 to 250,000 distinct CDR3 sequences, over 5.5% being singletons. V lost 3 bases and J 2 bases, leaving 11 bases between the germline ends. CDR3 length equals 14 residues. In germline, CDR1 is MNHNS, CDR2 SASEGT. This clonotype was detected only a few times. The same sample was also studied in work on T cells expressing NK-cell markers.

Sequencing was done on a sample of CD8+ T cells sorted from blood. This receptor was identified in a woman aged 18-29 years in good health. The rearrangement joins TRBV6-1 to TRBJ2-7; D is possibly TRBD1 (5 bases). CDR3 sequence (DNA): TGTGCCAGCAGTGAGGGTGGGGCTACCTACGAGCAGTACTTC. Protein product: CASSEGGATYEQYF.